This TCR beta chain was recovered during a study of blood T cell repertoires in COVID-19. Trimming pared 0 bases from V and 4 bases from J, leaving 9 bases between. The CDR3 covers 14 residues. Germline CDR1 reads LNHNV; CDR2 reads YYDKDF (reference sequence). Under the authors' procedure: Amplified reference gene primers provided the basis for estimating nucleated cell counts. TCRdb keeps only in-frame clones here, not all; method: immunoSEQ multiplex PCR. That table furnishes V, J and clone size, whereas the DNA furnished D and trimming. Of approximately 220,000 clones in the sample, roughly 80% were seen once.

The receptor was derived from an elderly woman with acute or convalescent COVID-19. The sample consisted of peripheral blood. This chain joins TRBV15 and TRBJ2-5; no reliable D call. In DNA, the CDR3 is TGTGCCACCAGCAGAGATACGGCAGGAGAGACCCAGTACTTC. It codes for CATSRDTAGETQYF.